Listed here are 32 T cell receptor beta chains from one sample, sequenced in a study of cytomegalovirus exposure and HLA in healthy donors. PCR employed 60 Vbeta and 13 Jbeta primers. The assay was immunoSEQ multiplex PCR, and TCRdb's table has in-frame clones only and misses some. The repertoire holds under 200,000 clones, with roughly 77% as singletons. Material for sequencing was PBMCs. The origin of the receptors is a man aged 30-40 years in good health and CMV-seropositive.

V and J are TRBV28 and TRBJ2-3; 8 nucleotides match TRBD1. The V gene end was trimmed by 5 bases and the J gene end by 2 bases; junction bases not matched to a gene: 6. This CDR3 comprises 15 residues. The germline CDR1 and CDR2 sequences are MDHEN and SYDVKM. The CDR3 DNA reads TGTGCCAGCAGTCGGACAGGGCCGGTCACAGATACGCAGTATTTT. This translates into CASSRTGPVTDTQYF.

The rearrangement uses TRBV10-1 and TRBJ2-2; D might be TRBD1 (5 bases). Germline V gene lookup returns CDR1 WNHNN and CDR2 SYGVQD (reference sequence). V shed 0 bases and J shed 3 bases, with 11 bases lying between them. CDR3 size: 16 residues. The CDR3 DNA reads as TGCGCCAGCAGTGAGTCGGGGCTGGGGCACACCGGGGAGCTGTTTTTT. It codes for CASSESGLGHTGELFF.

The chain carries TRBV19 and TRBJ2-7; 8 bases align to TRBD1. J lost 3 bases, V lost 4 bases, and 5 bases had no gene match. Looked up from germline, CDR1 is LNHDA and CDR2 is SQIVND (reference sequence). The CDR3 extends over 14 amino acids. Written as DNA, the CDR3 is TGTGCCAGTAGTACGACAGGGGAGAGCTACGAGCAGTACTTC. Amino acids: CASSTTGESYEQYF.

The chain joins TRBV11-3 to TRBJ2-1; D remains ambiguous. Germline values: CDR1 SGHNT, CDR2 YENEEA. This CDR3 spans 11 amino acids. V was clipped by 6 bases and J by 8 bases, with 8 bases between them. The CDR3 DNA follows: TGTGCCAGCAGTAAGGCGGATGAGCAGTTCTTC. Protein product: CASSKADEQFF.

This sequence joins TRBV27 and TRBJ2-7; D might be TRBD2 (5 bases). Trimming stripped 8 bases from V and 0 bases from J, with 14 bases between. Germline CDR1 reads MNHEY; CDR2 reads SMNVEV (reference sequence). The CDR3 has 14 residues. CDR3 residues: CASSLRGFSYEQYF. The CDR3 DNA sequence: TGTGCCAGCTCCCTTCGAGGGTTCTCCTACGAGCAGTACTTC.

The chain combines TRBV28 with TRBJ2-7, with D tentatively TRBD1 (6 bases). Germline CDR1 and CDR2: MDHEN and SYDVKM. CDR3 length: 15 amino acids. V was cut by 6 bases and J by 7 bases, with 22 bases left in between. The CDR3 nucleotides are TGTGCCAGCAGACACGACAATCACGGCCAGGGGGAGCAGTACTTC. It yields the protein CASRHDNHGQGEQYF.

The chain has TRBV19 and TRBJ1-3, with TRBD1 matching 10 bases. CDR1 is LNHDA and CDR2 is SQIVND in the germline V gene (reference sequence). This CDR3 contains 16 residues. V lost 6 bases, J lost 4 bases, and 9 bases stayed unmatched. The CDR3 spells CASSTPGTGVGNTIYF. Here the CDR3 DNA reads TGTGCCAGTAGCACCCCCGGGACAGGGGTCGGAAACACCATATATTTT.

The chain employs TRBV28 and TRBJ1-6, with TRBD1 matching over 8 bases. This CDR3 has 13 amino acids. The V gene's germline CDR1 is MDHEN and CDR2 SYDVKM. The V segment lost 8 bases and the J segment 6 bases; nucleotides outside the gene matches: 3. CDR3 coding DNA: TGTGCCAGCGGGGGACAGGTTAATTCACCCCTCCACTTT. The encoded protein is CASGGQVNSPLHF.

This CDR3 is CASRSTQGMIYEQYF. CDR3 nucleotides: TGTGCCAGCAGAAGTACACAGGGGATGATTTACGAGCAGTACTTC. The V gene is TRBV28, the J gene TRBJ2-7; 7 positions match TRBD1. V was pared by 6 bases and J by 4 bases, with 12 bases of the junction left unmatched. Germline-derived CDR1 and CDR2 are MDHEN and SYDVKM. The CDR3 is made up of 15 amino acids.

This clone has just a few counts. The chain is built from TRBV5-6 and TRBJ1-1; a possible D gene is TRBD1 (6 bases). The CDR3 has 14 residues. Per germline, CDR1 SGHDT and CDR2 YYEEEE. Deletions cut 4 bases from V and 6 bases from J, with 16 bases between. CDR3 nucleotide sequence: TGTGCCAGCAGCCCCCAGGGGAAAGGGCCTGAAGCTTTCTTT. Translation: CASSPQGKGPEAFF. Supplemented by reference TRBV5-6 and TRBJ1-1, the full variable domain reads DAGVTQSPTHLIKTRGQQVTLRCSPKSGHDTVSWYQQALGQGPQFIFQYYEEEERQRGNFPDRFSGHQFPNYSSELNVNALLLGDSALYLCASSPQGKGPEAFFGQGTRLTVV.

The chain is built from TRBV18 and TRBJ1-6, with 8 bases lining up with TRBD1. Germline CDR1 reads KGHSH; CDR2 reads LQKENI. The CDR3 has 14 amino acids. V lost 5 bases, J lost 8 bases, and 5 bases stayed unmatched. DNA of the CDR3: TGTGCCAGCTCAGGAGGACAGGGAGATTCACCCCTCCACTTT. Translated, it gives CASSGGQGDSPLHF.

The chain combines TRBV6-5 with TRBJ2-3, with 7 nucleotides matching TRBD2. The V segment lost 8 bases and the J segment 4 bases; nucleotides outside the gene matches: 12. CDR1 and CDR2 (germline): MNHEY, SVGAGI. CDR3 size: 15 residues. The CDR3 DNA reads TGTGCCAGCCGTCCCCAACTAGCGTACCCAGATACGCAGTATTTT. Its translation: CASRPQLAYPDTQYF.

This chain links TRBV19 with TRBJ1-2; 7 bases are a match to TRBD1. J gave up 4 bases and V 10 bases, and 18 bases lay outside the gene matches. Germline loops: CDR1 LNHDA, CDR2 SQIVND (reference sequence). This CDR3 has 16 amino acids. The CDR3 DNA follows: TGTGCCACTGCCGGATTGGACAGGACAATTTCCTATGGCTACACCTTC. Protein: CATAGLDRTISYGYTF.

This clone was seen once. The chain is built from TRBV7-9 and TRBJ1-1; D is unresolved. CDR1 and CDR2 from the germline V gene are SEHNR and FQNEAQ (reference sequence). V lost 7 bases, J lost 4 bases, and 10 bases lay in between. The CDR3 sequence is 12 residues long. For the CDR3, the DNA is TGTGCCAGCATCTCAGGAGGCACTGAAGCTTTCTTT. Translation gives CASISGGTEAFF.

This chain connects TRBV7-2 to TRBJ2-3; D perhaps matches TRBD2 (6 bases). Trimming took 4 bases from V and 2 from J, leaving 10 bases between them. CDR1 and CDR2 from the germline V gene are SGHTA and FQGNSA. This CDR3 has 14 amino acids. The DNA of the CDR3 is TGTGCCAGCAGCTGGGAGGCTTACACAGATACGCAGTATTTT. Amino acid sequence: CASSWEAYTDTQYF.

V gene TRBV9 combines with J gene TRBJ2-7; 9 bases align to TRBD1. Germline V gene lookup returns CDR1 SGDLS and CDR2 YYNGEE. Trimming took 1 base from V and 1 from J; bases not matched to a gene: 3. There are 15 residues in the CDR3. CDR3 sequence (DNA): TGTGCCAGCAGCGTATGGACAGGGGATTCCTACGAGCAGTACTTC. It yields the protein CASSVWTGDSYEQYF.

V usage is TRBV2 and J usage is TRBJ2-5, with TRBD1 identical over 7 bases. With 10 bases clipped from V and 1 base from J, the junction kept 9 bases outside the gene matches. The CDR3 loop spans 14 amino acids. CDR1 is SNHLY and CDR2 is FYNNEI in the germline V gene. CDR3: CATSRDSAQETQYF. The CDR3 bases are TGTGCCACCTCTCGGGACAGCGCCCAAGAGACCCAGTACTTC.

The V gene is TRBV28, the J gene TRBJ1-5; 7 bases align to TRBD1. Germline V gives CDR1 MDHEN, CDR2 SYDVKM. The V gene end was trimmed by 2 bases and the J gene end by 4 bases; junction bases not matched to a gene: 5. The CDR3 contains 15 residues. CDR3 amino acids: CASSLGGQNNQPQHF. DNA of the CDR3: TGTGCCAGCAGTTTAGGGGGACAGAATAATCAGCCCCAGCATTTT.

This clone was recorded only once. This chain joins TRBV2 and TRBJ2-3; 7 bases are a match to TRBD2. Germline CDR1 reads SNHLY; CDR2 reads FYNNEI. The CDR3 totals 16 residues. Trimming at V came to 4 bases and at J to 4 bases, leaving 11 bases not matched to a gene. The CDR3 coding sequence is TGTGCCAGCAGTGCCCCAGGAATGGCGGGGGCAGATACGCAGTATTTT. Translating gives CASSAPGMAGADTQYF.

This chain connects TRBV5-1 to TRBJ2-3; 10 nucleotides align to TRBD2. Unmatched junction bases numbered 4, after V lost 8 bases and J lost 1 base. Per the germline V gene, CDR1 is SGHRS and CDR2 is YFSETQ. This CDR3 region has 14 residues. DNA for the CDR3: TGCGCCAGTCAGCGGGGGGGCCGCACAGATACGCAGTATTTT. It translates to CASQRGGRTDTQYF.

The chain combines TRBV30 with TRBJ1-4, with 7 bases identical to TRBD1. This CDR3 region has 14 residues. CDR1 and CDR2 from the germline V gene are GTSNPN and SVGIG (reference sequence). V lost 3 bases to trimming and J lost 7 bases; unmatched junction nucleotides: 8. CDR3 sequence: CAWRRGGLGEKLFF. CDR3 in DNA: TGTGCCTGGAGAAGAGGGGGCCTGGGTGAAAAACTGTTTTTT.

This rearrangement joins TRBV5-1 to TRBJ2-7; tentative D call: TRBD2 (5 bases). The CDR3 totals 15 residues. V was trimmed by 3 bases and J by 0 bases, leaving 13 bases between them. Germline-derived CDR1 and CDR2 are SGHRS and YFSETQ. The CDR3 sequence is CASSWGPGSSYEQYF. The CDR3 bases are TGCGCCAGCAGCTGGGGTCCGGGGAGCTCCTACGAGCAGTACTTC.

This chain links TRBV10-3 with TRBJ2-2, with D tentatively TRBD1 (5 bases). The V end lost 6 bases, the J end lost 6 bases, and 14 bases lay between the germline ends. Germline CDR1 is ENHRY and CDR2 is SYGVKD. CDR3 length: 14 amino acids. The CDR3 DNA follows: TGTGCCATCAGAGGGGATCCGACCGCCGGGGAGCTGTTTTTT. This sequence encodes CAIRGDPTAGELFF.

The chain combines TRBV2 with TRBJ2-5; weak D call: TRBD1 (6 bases). Trimming stripped 6 bases from V and 4 bases from J, with 15 bases between. The length of the CDR3 is 14 residues. Germline-derived CDR1 and CDR2 are SNHLY and FYNNEI. DNA for the CDR3: TGTGCCAGCAGCGGAGAGACAGGTGTAGAGACCCAGTACTTC. Encoded protein: CASSGETGVETQYF.

The rearrangement joins TRBV4-1 to TRBJ2-2; a weak D match, TRBD1 (6 bases). Per germline, CDR1 MGHRA and CDR2 YSYEKL. This CDR3 is built from 15 residues. V was clipped by 1 base and J by 7 bases, with 13 bases between them. The CDR3, as DNA: TGCGCCAGCAGCCAAGTACAGGGAAGGGGCGGGGAGCTGTTTTTT. Residues: CASSQVQGRGGELFF.

The chain carries TRBV18 and TRBJ2-2; D is possibly TRBD1 (6 bases). V lost 0 bases and J lost 4, with 9 bases in between. CDR3 length: 15 amino acids. The germline gives CDR1 KGHSH, CDR2 LQKENI. CDR3 residues: CASSPPGRGTGELFF. The CDR3 bases are TGTGCCAGCTCACCACCGGGCAGGGGCACCGGGGAGCTGTTTTTT.

The V gene is TRBV29-1, the J gene TRBJ2-4, with a possible D match to TRBD2 (6 bases). Germline values: CDR1 SQVTM, CDR2 ANQGSEA. V gave up 7 bases and J gave up 1 base, with 17 bases separating them. The CDR3 is 15 amino acids. CDR3 nucleotide sequence: TGCAGCGAATGTAAGGCGGGGTTCGCCAAAAACATTCAGTACTTC. Translation: CSECKAGFAKNIQYF.

The chain links TRBV28 to TRBJ2-3; 8 bases are shared with TRBD1. The CDR3 runs to 13 residues. Germline V CDR1 and CDR2: MDHEN, SYDVKM. V shed 4 bases and J 3 bases; nucleotides not matched to a gene: 0. The DNA for the CDR3 is TGTGCCAGCAGTTGGACAGGGACAGATACGCAGTATTTT. It codes for CASSWTGTDTQYF.

The chain uses TRBV9 and TRBJ1-2, with D possibly being TRBD1 (6 bases). Trimming stripped 0 bases from V and 7 bases from J, with 10 bases between. CDR3 length equals 13 residues. Looked up from germline, CDR1 is SGDLS and CDR2 is YYNGEE. The CDR3 here is CASSVVTGSGYTF. Here the CDR3 DNA reads TGTGCCAGCAGCGTAGTAACAGGGAGTGGCTACACCTTC.

This clone was seen only a few times. This sequence joins TRBV23-1 and TRBJ1-6; 9 bases are shared with TRBD1. TRBV23-1 is classed as an ORF, of uncertain function. J lost 8 bases, V lost 8 bases, and 7 bases had no gene match. The CDR3 is 14 residues long. The CDR3 nucleotides read TGCGCCAGCGGGACAGGGCGTGGTGATTCACCCCTCCACTTT. Translated: CASGTGRGDSPLHF.

The rearrangement uses TRBV2 and TRBJ2-7; 8 bases match TRBD1. Germline lookup yields CDR1 SNHLY and CDR2 FYNNEI. This CDR3 contains 13 residues. Trimming took 3 bases from V and 6 from J; bases not matched to a gene: 4. The CDR3 sequence: CASSDAGGIEQYF. Here the CDR3 DNA reads TGTGCCAGCAGTGACGCAGGGGGCATCGAGCAGTACTTC.

The chain employs TRBV2 and TRBJ2-7; no clear D gene. The CDR3 contains 13 residues. V was clipped by 10 bases and J by 2 bases, with 15 bases between them. The germline V gene encodes CDR1 SNHLY and CDR2 FYNNEI. The CDR3 reads CATESRRTYEQYF. CDR3 DNA: TGTGCCACCGAGTCGCGGCGAACCTACGAGCAGTACTTC.